A single sample gave rise to the 15 T cell receptor beta chains below, sequenced in a study of blood T cells in healthy people across ages. It was with a sample-barcoded 5' primer and a J-beta primer mix that a second PCR of roughly 7 to 12 cycles was run. TCRdb processed the 5' RACE reads anew with MiXCR; each CDR3 protein has one entry. The sample holds under 1,000,000 distinct CDR3 sequences, around 36% seen once. Sequencing was done on a sample of blood. The source of these receptors is a man younger than 35 in good health.

V gene TRBV20-1 combines with J gene TRBJ2-7, with TRBD2 identical over 8 bases. V lost 0 bases and J lost 5; bases outside the gene matches: 6. Germline V gene data show CDR1 as DFQATT and CDR2 as SNEGSKA (reference sequence). The length of the CDR3 is 14 residues. The CDR3 DNA sequence: TGCAGTGCTAGAGAGGGACTAGAGATCCACGAGCAGTACTTC. Translation gives CSAREGLEIHEQYF.

This clonotype has a handful of counts. The gene calls are TRBV10-3 and TRBJ2-1, with TRBD1 identical over 7 bases. Germline V gene lookup returns CDR1 ENHRY and CDR2 SYGVKD. This CDR3 is 13 amino acids long. Trimming took 7 bases from V and 2 from J; bases not matched to a gene: 2. This chain's CDR3 is CAIKGATYNEQFF. In nucleotides, the CDR3 is TGTGCCATCAAGGGGGCTACCTACAATGAGCAGTTCTTC.

This clonotype was seen only a few times. The chain employs TRBV7-9 and TRBJ2-5, with TRBD1 identical over 10 bases. V lost 6 bases, J lost 5 bases, and 9 bases stayed unmatched. The CDR3 spans 15 residues. The germline V gene has CDR1 SEHNR and CDR2 FQNEAQ (reference sequence). The CDR3: CASRSTGTGAETQYF. The CDR3, as DNA: TGTGCCAGCAGATCAACCGGGACAGGGGCGGAGACCCAGTACTTC.

The sample holds a few counts of this clonotype. The rearrangement joins TRBV5-6 to TRBJ2-2, with D perhaps TRBD2 (7 bases). The CDR3 sequence is 15 residues long. The germline gives CDR1 SGHDT, CDR2 YYEEEE. The V end was cut by 4 bases, the J end by 4 bases, with 14 bases between. CDR3 region: CASSVAGAGTGELFF. DNA of the CDR3: TGTGCCAGCAGCGTTGCGGGGGCGGGCACCGGGGAGCTGTTTTTT.

This chain joins TRBV20-1 and TRBJ2-5; 7 bases are a match to TRBD2. The V gene end was trimmed by 6 bases and the J gene end by 4 bases; junction bases not matched to a gene: 11. In germline, CDR1 is DFQATT, CDR2 SNEGSKA (reference sequence). The length of the CDR3 is 14 residues. The CDR3 DNA sequence: TGCAGTGCCCAAATAGGAGGCGGGAGAGAGACCCAGTACTTC. This encodes CSAQIGGGRETQYF.

The chain couples TRBV6-5 to TRBJ2-7, with D hard to call. TRBJ2-5 matches the DNA end more closely, so the J call is doubtful. The CDR3 contains 14 residues. The germline CDR1 and CDR2 sequences are MNHEY and SVGAGI. CDR3 nucleotide sequence: TGTGCCAGCAGTTACTCAGGGATTAAAGAGACCCAGTACTTC. It specifies CASSYSGIKETQYF.

In this sample, this clonotype turned up once. The rearrangement uses TRBV6-1 and TRBJ2-7; D may be TRBD1 (5 bases). The CDR3 has 14 residues. V lost 4 bases and J lost 7, with 17 bases in between. The germline CDR1 and CDR2 sequences are MNHNS and SASEGT. The chain's CDR3 is CASSGDSLVDEQYF. The CDR3 DNA follows: TGTGCCAGCAGTGGAGACAGTTTAGTTGATGAGCAGTACTTC.

On this clonotype itself: This may be a read error: a much more frequent sequence differs by one nucleotide. CDR3: CASSLTIEETQFF. CDR3 coding DNA: TGTGCCAGCAGTCTGACCATAGAAGAGACCCAGTTCTTC. V usage is TRBV7-3 and J usage is TRBJ2-1, with D uncertain. V lost 6 bases and J lost 13, with 19 bases in between. The CDR3 length is 13 residues. Germline V gene data show CDR1 as SGHTA and CDR2 as FQGTGA.

This clonotype was found a few times. The chain uses TRBV7-9 and TRBJ2-2; TRBD1 might be the D (6 bases). CDR3 length equals 17 residues. The V gene's germline CDR1 is SEHNR and CDR2 FQNEAQ (reference sequence). V shed 3 bases and J shed 4 bases, with 18 bases lying between them. CDR3 protein: CASSFKGRGVFTGELFF. The CDR3 DNA follows: TGTGCCAGCAGCTTTAAAGGCAGGGGAGTTTTCACCGGGGAGCTGTTTTTT.

Comment on this clonotype: A much larger clone lies one base from this, so it may be a read error. The rearrangement links TRBV7-2 to TRBJ2-3; D is tentatively TRBD1 or TRBD2 (7 bases each). Germline CDR1 is SGHTA and CDR2 is FQGNSA. Trimming took 10 bases from V and 5 from J, leaving 25 bases between them. The CDR3 contains 16 residues. The CDR3 coding sequence is TGTGCCATCCATTTCGGGGGGACAGAGGAAGTAGATACGCAGTATTTT. Encoded protein: CAIHFGGTEEVDTQYF.

The chain couples TRBV9 to TRBJ2-1; D call uncertain. The CDR3 loop spans 15 amino acids. Per the germline V gene, CDR1 is SGDLS and CDR2 is YYNGEE. V was trimmed by 7 bases and J by 0 bases, leaving 14 bases between them. The CDR3 loop is CASGIAPSSYNEQFF. CDR3 DNA sequence: TGTGCCAGCGGGATTGCTCCGAGCTCCTACAATGAGCAGTTCTTC.

The chain has TRBV12-3 or TRBV12-4 and TRBJ1-1; 7 nucleotides match TRBD1. Trimming removed 6 bases from V and 6 bases from J; junction bases left unmatched: 37. The length of the CDR3 is 23 residues. DNA for the CDR3: TGTGCCAGCAGACTTTACCGACTAACAGGGGATAGGCGCACGCTCGTGAGTGTTCCTGAAGCTTTCTTT. Its translation is CASRLYRLTGDRRTLVSVPEAFF.

Notes on this clonotype: The junction differs from germline at one of its ends, possibly a read error. The chain has TRBV20-1 and TRBJ1-2; D unclear. Germline V gene lookup returns CDR1 DFQATT and CDR2 SNEGSKA (reference sequence). The CDR3 is made up of 12 amino acids. The CDR3 is CSAREDRYGCTF. The CDR3 bases are TGCAGTGCTAGGGAGGATCGCTATGGCTGCACCTTC.

This clonotype was seen a few times. A read error is possible here, since a much larger clone lies one base away. V is TRBV10-3 and J is TRBJ1-6; D is ambiguous. Germline V CDR1 and CDR2: ENHRY, SYGVKD. The CDR3 runs to 15 residues. Written as DNA, the CDR3 is TGTGCCATCAGTGATGCAGGATCCTATAATTCACCCCCCCACTTT. It yields the protein CAISDAGSYNSPPHF.

This clonotype showed up just a few times. This chain uses TRBV2 with TRBJ1-2, with D perhaps TRBD1 (5 bases). The CDR3 totals 15 residues. V shed 6 bases and J shed 5 bases, with 19 bases lying between them. The germline gives CDR1 SNHLY, CDR2 FYNNEI. CDR3 coding DNA: TGTGCCAGCAGGGGACTACCCGGGCGACGTTATGGCTACACCTTC. Translating it yields CASRGLPGRRYGYTF.